This paragraph covers one T cell receptor beta chain sequence. No cognate antigen has been identified for it. Base qualities were left out, and no much larger clone turns up one base away. These data belong to a study of CD8+ T cells in alopecia areata (dated by TCRdb to the late 2010s). Notes on the research overall: The treated patients took part in an open-label pilot trial in which moderate-to-severe alopecia areata was treated with oral tofacitinib at 5 to 10 mg twice daily. Patients received tofacitinib for 6 to 18 months and were then followed off drug for 6 months to check for delayed response and recurrence. The SALT score, which quantifies the percentage of affected scalp surface area, was used to measure disease severity in treated patients. The study used high-throughput TCRbeta sequencing to examine T cell clonal expansion in alopecia areata, in both the C3H/HeJ mouse model and human patients. Human TCRbeta sequencing covered scalp tissue and sorted CD4+ and CD8+ peripheral blood T cells from patchy and totalis/universalis alopecia areata patients and healthy controls. Biopsies were taken from tofacitinib-treated patients at baseline and again at 4 and 24 weeks into treatment, and several of those patients also had a later scalp biopsy. Clonality in the scalp was compared among normal scalp (n=4), patchy alopecia areata scalp (n=8), and alopecia totalis/universalis scalp (n=8). RNA was obtained with the PAXgene miRNA kit for fixed scalp, the miRNeasy kit for PBMCs, and the RNeasy kit for mouse skin. Amplification of TCRbeta CDR3 regions was done by immunoSEQ multiplex PCR using 35 Vbeta forward primers and 13 Jbeta reverse primers. Broader findings and caveats from the paper: Because the treated cohort was small and had only one nonresponder, larger studies are needed to examine links between baseline CD8+ expansion and response. Lesional scalp, especially in alopecia totalis/universalis, showed higher clonality and more expanded CD8+ clones than normal scalp, suggesting antigenic drive. During tofacitinib treatment, many expanded lesional clones remained in scalp and blood, and this persistence may partly explain relapse after treatment is stopped. With tofacitinib, both scalp clonality and the number of expanded CD8+ clones among the top 100 scalp clones went down significantly. Scalp TCR repertoire analysis is complicated because resident alphabeta T cells in normal human skin are also sequenced, whereas mouse skin is dominated by gammadelta T cells. Compared with mice, TCR sequences shared between patients were less clear, possibly partly because of HLA diversity across the patient population.

This specimen's time point label, interpreted: more than three weeks on oral tofacitinib. The treatment or condition label here, explained by the study, means: oral pan-JAK inhibitor, 5-10 mg twice daily. Lesional scalp punch biopsies and peripheral blood were obtained from alopecia areata patients. PBMCs were isolated by density centrifugation and stained for CD3, CD4 and CD8, after which CD4+ and CD8+ T cells were sorted on a FACSAria. CDR3 length: 14 amino acids, cysteine to phenylalanine. Of the read, only the CDR3 DNA is kept; its 42 bases are in frame from base 1. For CDR1 and CDR2, the germline V gene (reference sequence) lists GTSNPN and SVGIG. V trim: 3 bases; J trim: 5 bases; unmatched bases: 8. Receptor amplification or capture employed the immunoSEQ multiplex PCR assay. To provide template for TCR sequencing, every sample had RNA extracted and reverse transcribed into cDNA. SuperScript III was used to make first-strand cDNA, primed with a 2:1 mix of oligo-dT and random hexamers. A synthetic immune receptor repertoire was used to assess amplification bias, and residual bias was removed computationally. From the authors' description of their analysis: Raw reads were preprocessed to remove errors, and CDR3 was defined by IMGT conventions from the conserved cysteine to phenylalanine. Clonality was computed by normalizing Shannon entropy by log2 of the number of productive unique TCRs and subtracting the result from 1. CD4 or CD8 identity of scalp clones was inferred by cross-referencing scalp TCRbeta sequences with sorted blood CD4 and CD8 repertoires. The clones in this table, taken by TCRdb from immuneACCESS, are in-frame only. Not every clone is retained; where verified, under half of the shortfall comes from an unresolved V gene, and the cause of the rest is unknown. The V and J calls and the clone size are those of that table, but D and trimming were determined from the DNA. The sample yields more than 90,000 clones; 60% to 65% were counted once. The top ten hold 15% of the sample.

The clonotype was recovered from a human donor with alopecia areata. The chain joins TRBV30 to TRBJ1-2; the central 8 bases match TRBD1. The sequences come from CD8+ T cells sorted from blood, collected at week 4, from a patient treated with tofacitinib. The CDR3 sequence is CAWRETGVRYGYTF. The DNA sequence follows: TGTGCCTGGAGAGAGACAGGGGTTAGATATGGCTACACCTTC.